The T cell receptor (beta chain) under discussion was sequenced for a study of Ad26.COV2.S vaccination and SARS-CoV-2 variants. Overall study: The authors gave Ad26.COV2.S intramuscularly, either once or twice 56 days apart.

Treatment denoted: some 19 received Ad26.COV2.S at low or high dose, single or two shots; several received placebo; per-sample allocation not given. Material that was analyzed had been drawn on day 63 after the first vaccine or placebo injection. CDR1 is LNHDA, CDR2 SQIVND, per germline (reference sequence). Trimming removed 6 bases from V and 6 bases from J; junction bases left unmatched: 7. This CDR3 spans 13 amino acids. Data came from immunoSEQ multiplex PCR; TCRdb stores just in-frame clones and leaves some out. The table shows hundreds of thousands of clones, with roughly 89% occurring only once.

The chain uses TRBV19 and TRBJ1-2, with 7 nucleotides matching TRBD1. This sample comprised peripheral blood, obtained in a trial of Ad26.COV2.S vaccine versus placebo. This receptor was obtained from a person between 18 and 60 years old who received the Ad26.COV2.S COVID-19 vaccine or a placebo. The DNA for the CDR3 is TGTGCCAGTAGGGGCAGGGGGGTCGATGGCTACACCTTC. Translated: CASRGRGVDGYTF.